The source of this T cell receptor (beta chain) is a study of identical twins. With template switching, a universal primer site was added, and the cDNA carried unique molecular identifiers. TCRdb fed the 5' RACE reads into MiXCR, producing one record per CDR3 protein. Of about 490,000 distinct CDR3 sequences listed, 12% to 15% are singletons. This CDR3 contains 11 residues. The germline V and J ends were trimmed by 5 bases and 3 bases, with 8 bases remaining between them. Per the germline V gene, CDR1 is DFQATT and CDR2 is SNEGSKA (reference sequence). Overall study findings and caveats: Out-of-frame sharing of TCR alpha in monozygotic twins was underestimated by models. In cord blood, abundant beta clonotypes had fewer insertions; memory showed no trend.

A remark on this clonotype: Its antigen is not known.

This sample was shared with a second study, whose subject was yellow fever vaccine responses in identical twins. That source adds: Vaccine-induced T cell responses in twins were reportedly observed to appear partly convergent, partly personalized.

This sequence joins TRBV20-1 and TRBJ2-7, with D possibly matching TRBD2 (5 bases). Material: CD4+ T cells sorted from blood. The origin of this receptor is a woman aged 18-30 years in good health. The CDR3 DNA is TGCAGTGCTGGGGAGTACTACGAGCAGTACTTC. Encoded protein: CSAGEYYEQYF.